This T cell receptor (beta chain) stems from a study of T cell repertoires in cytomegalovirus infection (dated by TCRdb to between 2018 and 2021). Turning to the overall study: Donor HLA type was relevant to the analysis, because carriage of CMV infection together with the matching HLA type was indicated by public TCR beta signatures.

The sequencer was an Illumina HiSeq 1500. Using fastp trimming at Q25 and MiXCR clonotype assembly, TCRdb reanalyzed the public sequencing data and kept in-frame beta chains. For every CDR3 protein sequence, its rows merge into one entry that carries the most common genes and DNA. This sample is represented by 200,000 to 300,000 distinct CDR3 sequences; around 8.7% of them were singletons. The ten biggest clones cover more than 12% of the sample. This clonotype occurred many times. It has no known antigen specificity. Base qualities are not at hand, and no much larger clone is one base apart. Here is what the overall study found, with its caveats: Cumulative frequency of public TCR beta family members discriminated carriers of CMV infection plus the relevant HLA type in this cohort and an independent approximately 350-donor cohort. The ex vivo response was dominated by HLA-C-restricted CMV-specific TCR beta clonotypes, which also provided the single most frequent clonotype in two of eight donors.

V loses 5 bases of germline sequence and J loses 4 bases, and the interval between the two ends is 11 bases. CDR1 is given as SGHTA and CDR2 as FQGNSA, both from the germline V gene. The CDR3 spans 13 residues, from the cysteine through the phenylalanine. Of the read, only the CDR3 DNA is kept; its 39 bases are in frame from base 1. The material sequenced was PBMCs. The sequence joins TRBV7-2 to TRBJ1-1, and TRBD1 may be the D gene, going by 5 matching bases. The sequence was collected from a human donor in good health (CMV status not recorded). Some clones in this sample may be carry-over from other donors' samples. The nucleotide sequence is TGTGCCAGCAGCCGAGTGGGGGGCACTGAAGCTTTCTTT. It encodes CASSRVGGTEAFF.